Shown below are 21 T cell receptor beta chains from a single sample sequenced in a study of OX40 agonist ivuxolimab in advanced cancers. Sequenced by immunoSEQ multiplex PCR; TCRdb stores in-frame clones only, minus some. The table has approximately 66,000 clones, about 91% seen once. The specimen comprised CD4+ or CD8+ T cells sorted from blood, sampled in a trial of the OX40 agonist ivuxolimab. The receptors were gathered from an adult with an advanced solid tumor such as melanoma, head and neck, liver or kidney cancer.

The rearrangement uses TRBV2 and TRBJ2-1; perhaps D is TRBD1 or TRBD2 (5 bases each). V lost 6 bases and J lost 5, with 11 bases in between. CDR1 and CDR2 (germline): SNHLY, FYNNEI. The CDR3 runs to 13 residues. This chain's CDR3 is CASRSGTNNEQFF. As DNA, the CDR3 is TGTGCCAGCAGATCCGGGACCAACAATGAGCAGTTCTTC.

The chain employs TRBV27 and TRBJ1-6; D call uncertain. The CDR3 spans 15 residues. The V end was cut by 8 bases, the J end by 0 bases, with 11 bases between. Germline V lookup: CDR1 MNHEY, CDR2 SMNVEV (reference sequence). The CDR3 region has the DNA TGTGCCAGCGCCGGACCTAGCTCCTATAATTCACCCCTCCACTTT. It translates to CASAGPSSYNSPLHF.

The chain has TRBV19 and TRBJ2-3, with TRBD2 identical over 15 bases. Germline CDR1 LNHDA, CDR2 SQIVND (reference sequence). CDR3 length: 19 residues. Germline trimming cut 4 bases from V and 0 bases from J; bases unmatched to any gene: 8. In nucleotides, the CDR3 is TGTGCCAGTAGTAATAGGGGGACTAGCGGGGGGCTAAGCACAGATACGCAGTATTTT. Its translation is CASSNRGTSGGLSTDTQYF.

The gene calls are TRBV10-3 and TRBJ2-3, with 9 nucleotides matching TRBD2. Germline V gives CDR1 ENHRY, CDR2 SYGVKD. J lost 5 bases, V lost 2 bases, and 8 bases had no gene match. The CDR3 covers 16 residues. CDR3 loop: CAISERLAGVGDTQYF. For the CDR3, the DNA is TGTGCCATCAGTGAGCGGTTAGCGGGGGTGGGAGATACGCAGTATTTT.

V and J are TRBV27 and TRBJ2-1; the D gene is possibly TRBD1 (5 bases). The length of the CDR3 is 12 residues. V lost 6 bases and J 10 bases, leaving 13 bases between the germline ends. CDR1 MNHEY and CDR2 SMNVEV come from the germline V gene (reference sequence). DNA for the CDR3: TGTGCCAGCAGGTCAGGGTGGCAGGAGCAGTTCTTC. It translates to CASRSGWQEQFF.

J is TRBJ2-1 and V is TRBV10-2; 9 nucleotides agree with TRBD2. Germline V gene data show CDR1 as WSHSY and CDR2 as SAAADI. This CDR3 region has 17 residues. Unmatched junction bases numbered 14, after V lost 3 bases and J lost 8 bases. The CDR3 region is CASSDGGRGGAADEQFF. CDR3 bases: TGCGCCAGCAGTGACGGGGGGCGGGGGGGCGCGGCTGATGAGCAGTTCTTC.

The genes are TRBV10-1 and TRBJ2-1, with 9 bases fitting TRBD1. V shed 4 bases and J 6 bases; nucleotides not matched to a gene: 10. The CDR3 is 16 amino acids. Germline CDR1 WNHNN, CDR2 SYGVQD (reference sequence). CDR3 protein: CASSGGKATGGNEQFF. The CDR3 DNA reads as TGCGCCAGCAGTGGAGGGAAAGCGACAGGGGGCAATGAGCAGTTCTTC.

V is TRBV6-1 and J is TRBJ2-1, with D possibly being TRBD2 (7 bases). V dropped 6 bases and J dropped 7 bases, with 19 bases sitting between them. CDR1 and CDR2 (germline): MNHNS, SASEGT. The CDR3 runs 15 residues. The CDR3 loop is CASRSGTTGRNEQFF. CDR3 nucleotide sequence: TGTGCCAGCAGGTCCGGGACAACCGGGAGGAATGAGCAGTTCTTC.

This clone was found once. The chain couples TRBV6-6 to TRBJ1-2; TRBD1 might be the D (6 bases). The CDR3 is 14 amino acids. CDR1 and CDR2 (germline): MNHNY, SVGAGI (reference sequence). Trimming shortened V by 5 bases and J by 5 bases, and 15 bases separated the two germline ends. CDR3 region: CASSRGGAGYGYTF. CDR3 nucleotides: TGTGCCAGCAGTAGGGGGGGCGCGGGGTATGGCTACACCTTC.

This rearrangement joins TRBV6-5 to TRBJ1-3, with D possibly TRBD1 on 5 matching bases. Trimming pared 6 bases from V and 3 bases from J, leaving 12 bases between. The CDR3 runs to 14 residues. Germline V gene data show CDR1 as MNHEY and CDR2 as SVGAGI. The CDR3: CASRAGRGGNTIYF. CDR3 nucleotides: TGTGCCAGCAGAGCAGGGCGCGGTGGAAACACCATATATTTT.

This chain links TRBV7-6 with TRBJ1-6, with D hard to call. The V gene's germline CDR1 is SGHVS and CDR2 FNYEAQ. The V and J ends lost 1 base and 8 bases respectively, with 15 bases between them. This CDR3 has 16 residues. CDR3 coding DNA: TGTGCCAGCAGCTTAGGAGATAGGCAGGTCCATTCACCCCTCCACTTT. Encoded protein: CASSLGDRQVHSPLHF.

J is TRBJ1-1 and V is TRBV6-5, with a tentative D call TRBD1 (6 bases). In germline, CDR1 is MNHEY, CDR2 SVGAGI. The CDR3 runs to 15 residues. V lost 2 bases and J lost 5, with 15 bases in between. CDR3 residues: CASSYLGGRGTEAFF. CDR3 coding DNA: TGTGCCAGCAGTTACCTGGGGGGGAGGGGGACTGAAGCTTTCTTT.

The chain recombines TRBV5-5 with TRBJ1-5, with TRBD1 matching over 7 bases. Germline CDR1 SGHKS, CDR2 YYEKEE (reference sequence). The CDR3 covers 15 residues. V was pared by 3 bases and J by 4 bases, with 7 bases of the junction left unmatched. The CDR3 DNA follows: TGTGCCAGCAGCTGGATGACAGGGATGAATCAGCCCCAGCATTTT. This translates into CASSWMTGMNQPQHF.

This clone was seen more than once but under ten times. This CDR3 reads CASIQVGNTEAFF. The CDR3 DNA is TGTGCCAGCATCCAGGTCGGGAACACTGAAGCTTTCTTT. The genes are TRBV7-9 and TRBJ1-1; unclear D gene. The germline gives CDR1 SEHNR, CDR2 FQNEAQ (reference sequence). Trimming took 7 bases from V and 1 from J, leaving 10 bases between them. This CDR3 is 13 amino acids long.

The CDR3 bases are TGTGCCAGCAGTGACTTAGGACAGGGTGAACAGCCCCAGCATTTT. This sequence encodes CASSDLGQGEQPQHF. J is TRBJ1-5 and V is TRBV25-1; 8 nucleotides match TRBD1. Germline trimming cut 3 bases from V and 7 bases from J; bases unmatched to any gene: 8. Germline values: CDR1 MGHDK, CDR2 SYGVNS. The CDR3 contains 15 residues.

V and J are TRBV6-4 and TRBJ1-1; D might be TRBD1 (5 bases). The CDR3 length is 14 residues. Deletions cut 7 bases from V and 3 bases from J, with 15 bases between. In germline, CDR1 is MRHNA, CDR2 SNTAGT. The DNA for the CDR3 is TGTGCCAGCACCCAGTCCTGGGGGGACACTGAAGCTTTCTTT. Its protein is CASTQSWGDTEAFF.

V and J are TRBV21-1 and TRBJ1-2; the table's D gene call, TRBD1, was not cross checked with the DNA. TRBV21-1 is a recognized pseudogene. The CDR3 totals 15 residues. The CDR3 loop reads CASSKENRAIYGYTF. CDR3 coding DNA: TGTGCCAGCAGCAAAGAGAACAGGGCTATCTATGGCTACACCTTC.

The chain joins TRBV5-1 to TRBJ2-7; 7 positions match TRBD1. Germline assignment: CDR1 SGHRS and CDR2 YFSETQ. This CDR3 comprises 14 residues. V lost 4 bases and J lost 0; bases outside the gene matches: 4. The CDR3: CASSGSGGSYEQYF. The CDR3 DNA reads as TGCGCCAGCAGCGGATCAGGGGGCTCCTACGAGCAGTACTTC.

CDR3 in DNA: TGTGCCAGCAGCTTCAGTGGGGCTAAAGAGACCCAGTACTTC. It yields the protein CASSFSGAKETQYF. The rearrangement joins TRBV7-2 to TRBJ2-5, with D possibly TRBD1 on 5 matching bases. The CDR3 is 14 amino acids. Germline assignment: CDR1 SGHTA and CDR2 FQGNSA. The ends were cut back, 3 bases at V and 3 bases at J, with 11 bases in the middle.

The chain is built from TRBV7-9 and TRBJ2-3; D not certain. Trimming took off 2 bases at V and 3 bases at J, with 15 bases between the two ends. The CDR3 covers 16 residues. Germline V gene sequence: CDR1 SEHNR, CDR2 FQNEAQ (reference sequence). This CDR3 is CASSLQGPILTDTQYF. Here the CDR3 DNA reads TGTGCCAGCAGCTTACAAGGACCGATTTTGACAGATACGCAGTATTTT. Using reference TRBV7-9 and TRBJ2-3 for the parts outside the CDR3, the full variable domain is DTGVSQNPRHKITKRGQNVTFRCDPISEHNRLYWYRQTLGQGPEFLTYFQNEAQLEKSRLLSDRFSAERPKGSFSTLEIQRTEQGDSAMYLCASSLQGPILTDTQYFGPGTRLTVL.

The CDR3: CASSGPHRVHEQYF. CDR3 DNA sequence: TGTGCCAGCAGTGGCCCTCACAGGGTCCACGAGCAGTACTTC. This chain joins TRBV28 and TRBJ2-7, with D possibly TRBD1 on 6 matching bases. Deletions cut 5 bases from V and 5 bases from J, with 16 bases between. Germline assignment: CDR1 MDHEN and CDR2 SYDVKM. The CDR3 has 14 residues. Together with reference TRBV28 and TRBJ2-7, the CDR3 gives the full variable domain: DVKVTQSSRYLVKRTGEKVFLECVQDMDHENMFWYRQDPGLGLRLIYFSYDVKMKEKGDIPEGYSVSREKKERFSLILESASTNQTSMYLCASSGPHRVHEQYFGPGTRLTVT.